The present T cell receptor (beta chain) was sequenced within a study of cytomegalovirus exposure and HLA in healthy donors. Study-wide background: An early data release held tens of millions of unique TCRs from HLA-typed donors. General observations from the study: Per a prior analysis, the majority of TCR beta V segments were productive roughly 87% or roughly 30% of the time. It was shown in a later analysis that HLA-associated TCR beta chains were more clonally expanded than other, equally common chains.

Each donor's status was that of a healthy bone marrow donor. V lost 1 base and J 3 bases, leaving 9 bases between the germline ends. CDR1 MGHDK and CDR2 SYGVNS come from the germline V gene. The CDR3 is 14 residues long. As to this clone: The antigen is unknown.

The primer mix had 60 Vbeta and 13 Jbeta primers. TCRdb's copy holds only in-frame clones and misses some; the assay was immunoSEQ multiplex PCR. Seen here are 200,000 to 250,000 clones, approximately 78% observed once, and the top ten hold about 0.47%. The sample comprised PBMCs. The genes are TRBV25-1 and TRBJ1-2, with TRBD1 as a possible D gene (6 bases). This TCR derives from a boy between 10 and 17 years old in good health and CMV-seronegative. In nucleotides, the CDR3 is TGTGCCAGCAGTGAATCCGGACAGTACTATGGCTACACCTTC. Its translation: CASSESGQYYGYTF.